This is a list of T cell receptor beta chains from one sample in a study of HIV-infected children after antiretroviral therapy interruption. TCRdb called the 3' RACE reads again in MiXCR, with one record for every CDR3 protein. This table has about 37,000 distinct CDR3 sequences, 5% to 8% appearing once. Source: CD45RA+ CD4+ T cells from PBMCs, pooled from several time points, taken from a donor given antiretroviral therapy, either interrupted or continuous. The receptor source for this set is a pool of human donors with HIV. Both conserved end residues are part of each CDR3. Fields, in order: V gene, clone size, D gene, J gene, CDR3 DNA, CDR3 protein. A D gene is named only where the DNA matches it firmly. Clone size is not always given. Where it is, it says once, few, many or a class for expanded clones.

v_gene: TRBV7-6
abundance: medium-sized
d_gene: TRBD2
j_gene: TRBJ2-5
CDR3nt: TGTGCCAGCAGCCCCTTGTTAGCGGGACGCGACCAGTACTTC
CDR3aa: CASSPLLAGRDQYF

v_gene: TRBV4-2
abundance: many
d_gene: TRBD2
j_gene: TRBJ2-1
CDR3nt: TGTGCCAGCAGCCAAGATTGGAGCGGGGGGGCGTCCTACAATGAGCAGTTCTTC
CDR3aa: CASSQDWSGGASYNEQFF

v_gene: TRBV3-1
abundance: many
d_gene: TRBD1
j_gene: TRBJ2-3
CDR3nt: TGTGCCAGCAGCCCGGGGACAGGGGGCTTCACAGATACGCAGTATTTT
CDR3aa: CASSPGTGGFTDTQYF

v_gene: TRBV12-3/TRBV12-4
abundance: many
d_gene: NA
j_gene: TRBJ1-2
CDR3nt: TGTGCCAGCAGTTTGGGGCAGGGCCTCGGCTACACCTTC
CDR3aa: CASSLGQGLGYTF

v_gene: TRBV23-1
abundance: NA
d_gene: NA
j_gene: TRBJ2-7
CDR3nt: TGCGCCAGCAGTCATGGGCAGGGCCCCTCCTACGAGCAGTACTTC
CDR3aa: CASSHGQGPSYEQYF

v_gene: TRBV20-1
abundance: many
d_gene: NA
j_gene: TRBJ1-5
CDR3nt: TGCAGTGCTAGACAGAGTGGGAAAGAGTATAGCAATCAGCCCCAGCATTTT
CDR3aa: CSARQSGKEYSNQPQHF

v_gene: TRBV4-1
abundance: many
d_gene: NA
j_gene: TRBJ2-5
CDR3nt: TGCGCCAGCAGCCCGTTCCCGAAGACACCCAGGAAGACCCAGTACTTC
CDR3aa: CASSPFPKTPRKTQYF

v_gene: TRBV7-2
abundance: many
d_gene: NA
j_gene: TRBJ2-7
CDR3nt: TGTGCCAGCAGCTTAGCGATCGGGGAGCAGTACTTC
CDR3aa: CASSLAIGEQYF

v_gene: TRBV15
abundance: few
d_gene: TRBD1
j_gene: TRBJ1-6
CDR3nt: TGTGCCACCAGCAGTATTACAGGGGTGGAATCACCCCTCCACTTT
CDR3aa: CATSSITGVESPLHF

v_gene: TRBV12-3/TRBV12-4
abundance: many
d_gene: TRBD2
j_gene: TRBJ2-1
CDR3nt: TGTGCCAGCACCCTGACTAGCGGGGGTAATGAGCAGTTCTTC
CDR3aa: CASTLTSGGNEQFF

v_gene: TRBV19
abundance: NA
d_gene: TRBD1
j_gene: TRBJ1-2
CDR3nt: TGTGCCAGTAGTATTGGTTCCGACAGGGATCCTAACTATGGCTACACCTTC
CDR3aa: CASSIGSDRDPNYGYTF

v_gene: TRBV23-1
abundance: many
d_gene: TRBD2
j_gene: TRBJ2-3
CDR3nt: TGCGCCACCACCCTGGGGAGCGGGGGAATCACAGATACGCAGTATTTT
CDR3aa: CATTLGSGGITDTQYF

v_gene: TRBV19
abundance: few
d_gene: TRBD1
j_gene: TRBJ1-2
CDR3nt: TGTGCCAGTAGTATAGTTGGGACAGGGGGCGTCAAGGGCTACACCTTC
CDR3aa: CASSIVGTGGVKGYTF

v_gene: TRBV7-2
abundance: many
d_gene: TRBD1
j_gene: TRBJ1-4
CDR3nt: TGTGCCAGCAGGGATGACAGGGCTGGTGAAAAACTGTTTTTT
CDR3aa: CASRDDRAGEKLFF

v_gene: TRBV12-5
abundance: many
d_gene: TRBD2
j_gene: TRBJ2-1
CDR3nt: TGTGCTAGTGCCACCGATCAGACTAGCTCGGCGCGGTACAATGAGCAGTTCTTC
CDR3aa: CASATDQTSSARYNEQFF

v_gene: TRBV4-2
abundance: NA
d_gene: TRBD2
j_gene: TRBJ2-4
CDR3nt: TGTGCCAGCAGCCGTCCTTTTAGCGGGGGGCCAACCATAGGCAAAAACATTCAGTACTTC
CDR3aa: CASSRPFSGGPTIGKNIQYF

v_gene: TRBV21-1
abundance: many
d_gene: NA
j_gene: TRBJ2-5
CDR3nt: TGTGCCAGCAGCACGTATCGGACAGGCCAAGAGACCCAGTACTTC
CDR3aa: CASSTYRTGQETQYF

v_gene: TRBV10-3
abundance: many
d_gene: TRBD1
j_gene: TRBJ2-3
CDR3nt: TGTGCCTCGGGACAGGGTCACACCTTGTACTTT
CDR3aa: CASGQGHTLYF

v_gene: TRBV7-8
abundance: many
d_gene: TRBD1
j_gene: TRBJ1-1
CDR3nt: TGTGCCAGCAGCTTTTCGACAGGGCCGCGGACTGAAGCTTTCTTT
CDR3aa: CASSFSTGPRTEAFF

v_gene: TRBV11-2
abundance: many
d_gene: TRBD2
j_gene: TRBJ2-2
CDR3nt: TGTGCCAGCAGCCCAAGCGGGAGGCTCACCGGGGAGCTGTTTTTT
CDR3aa: CASSPSGRLTGELFF

v_gene: TRBV29-1
abundance: many
d_gene: TRBD1
j_gene: TRBJ2-1
CDR3nt: TGCAGCGCTAACCGGGACAGGGGGCACAATGAGCAGTTCTTC
CDR3aa: CSANRDRGHNEQFF